This passage covers 23 T cell receptor beta chains from one sample sequenced in a study of response to subunit inactivated influenza vaccine. TCRdb used MiXCR to reprocess the RT-PCR reads, holding one entry per CDR3 protein. Of more than 400,000 distinct CDR3 sequences listed, around 9.9% are singletons. The material was PBMCs from blood, obtained 40 to 50 days after vaccination. Source of these receptors: a man aged 50-60 years who received an inactivated influenza vaccine.

This clonotype was recorded at least ten times. The chain combines TRBV7-9 with TRBJ2-3; a weak D match, TRBD2 (7 bases). CDR1 is SEHNR and CDR2 is FQNEAQ in the germline V gene (reference sequence). V was pared by 1 base and J by 1 base, with 9 bases between. The CDR3 covers 15 residues. The CDR3: CASSLGGGRTDTQYF. Written as DNA, the CDR3 is TGTGCCAGCAGCTTAGGGGGGGGGCGCACAGATACGCAGTATTTT.

This clonotype was counted many times. The rearrangement links TRBV20-1 to TRBJ1-1; 7 nucleotides match TRBD1. Germline-derived CDR1 and CDR2 are DFQATT and SNEGSKA (reference sequence). V shed 5 bases and J 7 bases; nucleotides not matched to a gene: 1. CDR3 length: 10 amino acids. The CDR3 loop is CSAGTDEAFF. CDR3 in DNA: TGCAGTGCTGGGACAGATGAAGCTTTCTTT.

The J gene is TRBJ2-2, the V gene TRBV10-3; D is possibly TRBD2 (6 bases). CDR1 is ENHRY and CDR2 is SYGVKD in the germline V gene. There are 17 residues in the CDR3. The V end was cut by 3 bases, the J end by 4 bases, with 18 bases between. This chain's CDR3 is CAISDSPGGTSTGELFF. The CDR3 region has the DNA TGTGCCATCAGTGATTCCCCGGGCGGGACCTCCACCGGGGAGCTGTTTTTT.

The rearrangement joins TRBV7-9 to TRBJ2-7, with a weak D call TRBD1 (5 bases). In germline, CDR1 is SEHNR, CDR2 FQNEAQ (reference sequence). This CDR3 has 16 amino acids. V lost 4 bases to trimming and J lost 0 bases, with 16 bases between them. CDR3 nucleotides: TGTGCCAGCAGCTCCCGACAGAACATAAACTCCTACGAGCAGTACTTC. Translating it yields CASSSRQNINSYEQYF.

V gene TRBV30 combines with J gene TRBJ2-7; 7 nucleotides agree with TRBD2. The length of the CDR3 is 13 residues. The germline V gene encodes CDR1 GTSNPN and CDR2 SVGIG (reference sequence). V trimming: 5 bases; J trimming: 6 bases; junction bases outside the gene matches: 10. The CDR3 DNA is TGTGCCTGGGCCGGGACTATTTTCGGCGAGCAGTACTTC. As protein: CAWAGTIFGEQYF.

The CDR3 loop is CASSFRAGGTEAFF. DNA of the CDR3: TGTGCCAGCAGTTTTAGGGCAGGGGGCACTGAAGCTTTCTTT. The chain couples TRBV6-5 to TRBJ1-1, with 7 bases that match TRBD1. From germline, CDR1 is MNHEY and CDR2 SVGAGI. The CDR3 contains 14 residues. V was clipped by 4 bases and J by 4 bases; unmatched bases: 6.

CDR3 protein: CASSPAGLSSYEQYF. Written as DNA, the CDR3 is TGTGCCAGCTCCCCTGCAGGGCTGAGCTCCTACGAGCAGTACTTC. The J gene is TRBJ2-7, the V gene TRBV18; a possible D gene is TRBD1 (5 bases). Germline loops: CDR1 KGHSH, CDR2 LQKENI. The CDR3 consists of 15 residues. V lost 6 bases, J lost 0 bases, and 15 bases lay in between.

The table lists this clonotype with a few counts. This chain joins TRBV10-3 and TRBJ2-2; D not certain. The V end lost 2 bases, the J end lost 3 bases, and 7 bases lay between the germline ends. CDR1 is ENHRY, CDR2 SYGVKD, per germline. The CDR3 extends over 14 amino acids. The CDR3 is CAISEEPDTGELFF. The CDR3, as DNA: TGTGCCATCAGTGAGGAACCGGACACCGGGGAGCTGTTTTTT.

This clonotype appeared a few times. The chain joins TRBV6-6 to TRBJ1-1; D gene uncertain. V was pared by 2 bases and J by 1 base, with 5 bases between. The CDR3 runs to 13 residues. Germline CDR1 is MNHNY and CDR2 is SVGAGI (reference sequence). The CDR3 coding sequence is TGTGCCAGCAGTTACATCACGAACACTGAAGCTTTCTTT. Translation gives CASSYITNTEAFF.

The chain carries TRBV20-1 and TRBJ2-7; D is possibly TRBD1 or TRBD2 (6 bases each). CDR3 length equals 16 residues. Germline CDR1 is DFQATT and CDR2 is SNEGSKA (reference sequence). V gave up 2 bases and J gave up 0 bases, with 17 bases separating them. CDR3 protein: CSARYPRGEDSYEQYF. The CDR3 bases are TGCAGTGCTAGATACCCGAGGGGGGAAGACTCCTACGAGCAGTACTTC.

This clonotype showed up just a few times. The chain has TRBV10-3 and TRBJ2-1; unclear D gene. This CDR3 contains 13 residues. Trimming stripped 0 bases from V and 7 bases from J, with 7 bases between. Looked up from germline, CDR1 is ENHRY and CDR2 is SYGVKD. In DNA form, the CDR3 reads TGTGCCATCAGTGAGTCTGTGAGAAATGAGCAGTTCTTC. Translated: CAISESVRNEQFF.

The V call is TRBV4-3, the J call TRBJ2-1; the match to TRBD1 covers 8 bases. Per the germline V gene, CDR1 is LGHNA and CDR2 is YSLEER. The J segment lost 6 bases and the V segment lost 4 bases, leaving 11 bases of the junction unmatched. The CDR3 sequence is 16 residues long. The CDR3, as DNA: TGCGCCAGCAGCCGCGGACAGGGCGATATAGGCAATGAGCAGTTCTTC. It is translated as CASSRGQGDIGNEQFF.

The J gene is TRBJ2-1, the V gene TRBV5-1; D is uncertain. From germline, CDR1 is SGHRS and CDR2 YFSETQ. CDR3 length: 14 residues. V was pared by 4 bases and J by 4 bases, with 12 bases between. CDR3 sequence reads: CASSQAISYNEQFF. CDR3 in DNA: TGCGCCAGCAGCCAGGCCATTTCTTACAATGAGCAGTTCTTC.

This clonotype has a count of ten or more. This chain connects TRBV20-1 to TRBJ2-1, with 8 bases lining up with TRBD2. CDR3 length: 14 residues. The J segment lost 7 bases and the V segment lost 7 bases, leaving 12 bases of the junction unmatched. The germline gives CDR1 DFQATT, CDR2 SNEGSKA (reference sequence). This CDR3 is CSGRAREVLNEQFF. CDR3 nucleotide sequence: TGCAGTGGACGGGCGCGGGAGGTTCTGAATGAGCAGTTCTTC.

The rearrangement joins TRBV28 to TRBJ1-5; no reliable D call. CDR3 length equals 14 residues. CDR1 MDHEN and CDR2 SYDVKM come from the germline V gene. Between the trimmed V and J ends, which lost 2 bases and 8 bases, there was a span of 13 bases. The CDR3 bases are TGTGCCAGCAGTTTAACCTACGAACGAAAGCCCCAGCATTTT. It codes for CASSLTYERKPQHF. Full variable domain (remainder filled in from reference TRBV28 and TRBJ1-5): DVKVTQSSRYLVKRTGEKVFLECVQDMDHENMFWYRQDPGLGLRLIYFSYDVKMKEKGDIPEGYSVSREKKERFSLILESASTNQTSMYLCASSLTYERKPQHFGDGTRLSIL.

J is TRBJ1-3 and V is TRBV7-9; D unclear. CDR3 length: 14 amino acids. Germline lookup yields CDR1 SEHNR and CDR2 FQNEAQ (reference sequence). Trimming took 1 base from V and 4 from J, leaving 8 bases between them. The CDR3 spells CASSLGNRGNTIYF. The CDR3 bases are TGTGCCAGCAGCTTAGGTAACAGAGGAAACACCATATATTTT.

This clonotype was observed a few times. For the CDR3, the DNA is TGTGCCAGCTCACCCGTTGCCGGCGTCAGCACAGATACGCAGTATTTT. Protein product: CASSPVAGVSTDTQYF. The rearrangement uses TRBV18 and TRBJ2-3; D is unclear. The V end lost 3 bases, the J end lost 0 bases, and 13 bases lay between the germline ends. In germline, CDR1 is KGHSH, CDR2 LQKENI. The CDR3 has 16 residues.

This clonotype was detected a few times. J is TRBJ2-3 and V is TRBV6-4; a possible D gene is TRBD2 (6 bases). This CDR3 region has 15 residues. Germline CDR1 is MRHNA and CDR2 is SNTAGT. V was pared by 6 bases and J by 2 bases, with 15 bases between. CDR3 residues: CASRDSGSNTDTQYF. As DNA, the CDR3 is TGTGCCAGCAGGGATAGCGGCTCTAACACAGATACGCAGTATTTT.

This clonotype has only a few counts. The chain couples TRBV7-9 to TRBJ2-1, with TRBD2 matching 9 bases. The CDR3 totals 15 residues. CDR1 SEHNR and CDR2 FQNEAQ come from the germline V gene (reference sequence). V lost 5 bases, J lost 2 bases, and 4 bases stayed unmatched. This CDR3 is CASSPSGITYNEQFF. CDR3 DNA: TGTGCCAGCAGCCCTAGCGGGATTACCTACAATGAGCAGTTCTTC.

The chain carries TRBV5-4 and TRBJ2-2; 10 bases line up with TRBD2. The J segment lost 6 bases and the V segment lost 2 bases, leaving 4 bases of the junction unmatched. Germline V gene data show CDR1 as SGHNT and CDR2 as YYREEE (reference sequence). CDR3 length: 15 residues. The CDR3 loop reads CASSLAGGPAGELFF. Here the CDR3 DNA reads TGTGCCAGCAGCTTAGCGGGGGGGCCAGCCGGGGAGCTGTTTTTT.

This chain uses TRBV29-1 with TRBJ2-1, with D possibly being TRBD2 (6 bases). The CDR3 is made up of 13 amino acids. V was shortened by 7 bases and J by 3 bases, with 13 bases between the two germline ends. Germline V gives CDR1 SQVTM, CDR2 ANQGSEA. In DNA form, the CDR3 reads TGCAGCGGGAAGCGGGTTATCTACAATGAGCAGTTCTTC. It is translated as CSGKRVIYNEQFF.

A few counts support this clonotype. The chain links TRBV9 to TRBJ2-1; 8 nucleotides agree with TRBD2. The ends lost 0 bases at V and 7 bases at J; junction bases unmatched: 12. The CDR3 length is 17 residues. The germline V gene encodes CDR1 SGDLS and CDR2 YYNGEE. CDR3 sequence (DNA): TGTGCCAGCAGCGTAGATGGTCTTGCGGGAGGTTGGAATGAGCAGTTCTTC. This gives the protein CASSVDGLAGGWNEQFF.

This clonotype was counted only a few times. The chain has TRBV5-1 and TRBJ1-5, with D perhaps matching TRBD1 (5 bases). The CDR3 is made up of 16 amino acids. Trimming cost V 4 bases and J 2 bases, with 16 bases left between them. Germline lookup yields CDR1 SGHRS and CDR2 YFSETQ. CDR3: CASSVGTVGGNQPQHF. The CDR3 bases are TGCGCCAGCAGCGTGGGGACCGTGGGTGGCAATCAGCCCCAGCATTTT.